The text below deals with one T cell receptor (beta chain). Its target is not known. The data were taken from a study of PD-1 blockade in classical Hodgkin lymphoma. Study-wide background: Nivolumab was administered to patients intravenously at 3 mg/kg every 2 weeks. Findings of the study overall: Diversity in CD4+ TCRs, unlike that measured in CD8+ TCRs, had risen significantly by C4D1. Reasons behind the repertoire differences stay unclear, perhaps disease activity or earlier therapy. Reports described newly diagnosed patients as having lower baseline TCR diversity than healthy donors.

Assay: immunoSEQ multiplex PCR; the TCRdb copy retains only in-frame clones and omits some. The sample has about 40,000 clones, 76% seen once. Per germline, CDR1 GTSNPN and CDR2 SVGIG (reference sequence). V was pared by 2 bases and J by 5 bases, with 9 bases between. This CDR3 comprises 13 residues. Brentuximab vedotin exposure varied, and every patient relapsed after autologous stem cell transplantation. Sequences were derived from peripheral blood mononuclear cells (PBMCs), sampled at baseline. The rearrangement joins TRBV30 to TRBJ1-4; D gene uncertain. The origin of this receptor is a human donor with classical Hodgkin lymphoma. The CDR3 DNA is TGTGCCTGGAGTCCGCAGGCGAATGAAAAACTGTTTTTT. It yields the protein CAWSPQANEKLFF. The variable domain in full, with the rest retrieved from reference TRBV30 and TRBJ1-4, is SQTIHQWPATLVQPVGSPLSLECTVEGTSNPNLYWYRQAAGRGLQLLFYSVGIGQISSEVPQNLSASRPQDRQFILSSKKLLLSDSGFYLCAWSPQANEKLFFGSGTQLSVL.